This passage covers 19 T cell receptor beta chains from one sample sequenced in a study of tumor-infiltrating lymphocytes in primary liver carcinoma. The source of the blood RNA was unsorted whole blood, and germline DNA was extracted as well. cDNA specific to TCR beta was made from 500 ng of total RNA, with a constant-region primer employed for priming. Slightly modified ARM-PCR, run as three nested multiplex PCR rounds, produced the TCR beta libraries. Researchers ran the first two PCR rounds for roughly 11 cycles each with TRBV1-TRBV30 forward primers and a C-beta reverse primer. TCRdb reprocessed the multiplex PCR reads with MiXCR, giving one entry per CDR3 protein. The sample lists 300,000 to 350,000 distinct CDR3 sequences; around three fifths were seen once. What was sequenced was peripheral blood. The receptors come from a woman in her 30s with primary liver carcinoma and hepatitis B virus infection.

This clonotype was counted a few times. DNA for the CDR3: TGTGCCAGCAGTTACTCGGCCTCCACTGAAGCTTTCTTT. Translation gives CASSYSASTEAFF. This sequence joins TRBV6-5 and TRBJ1-1; D is ambiguous. Looked up from germline, CDR1 is MNHEY and CDR2 is SVGAGI. The CDR3 sequence is 13 residues long. V lost 0 bases, J lost 4 bases, and 6 bases lay in between.

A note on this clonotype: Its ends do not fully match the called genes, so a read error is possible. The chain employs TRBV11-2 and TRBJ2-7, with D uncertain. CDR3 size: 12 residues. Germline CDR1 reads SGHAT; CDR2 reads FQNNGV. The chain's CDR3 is CASSLSSVERYF. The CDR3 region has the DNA TGTGCGAGCAGCTTAAGTTCCGTCGAGCGGTACTTC.

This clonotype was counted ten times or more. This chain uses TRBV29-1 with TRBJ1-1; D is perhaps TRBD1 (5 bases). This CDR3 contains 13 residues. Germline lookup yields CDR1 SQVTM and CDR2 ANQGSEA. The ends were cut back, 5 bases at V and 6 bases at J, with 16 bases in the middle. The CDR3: CSVCDGAFPEAFF. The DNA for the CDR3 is TGCAGCGTTTGTGACGGGGCGTTCCCTGAAGCTTTCTTT.

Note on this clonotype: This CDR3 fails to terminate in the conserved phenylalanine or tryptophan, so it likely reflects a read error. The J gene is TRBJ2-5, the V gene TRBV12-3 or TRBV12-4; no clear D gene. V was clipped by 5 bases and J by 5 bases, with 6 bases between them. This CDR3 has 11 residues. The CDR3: CASSLGETQYL. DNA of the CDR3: TGTGCCAGCAGTCTTGGTGAGACCCAGTACTTA.

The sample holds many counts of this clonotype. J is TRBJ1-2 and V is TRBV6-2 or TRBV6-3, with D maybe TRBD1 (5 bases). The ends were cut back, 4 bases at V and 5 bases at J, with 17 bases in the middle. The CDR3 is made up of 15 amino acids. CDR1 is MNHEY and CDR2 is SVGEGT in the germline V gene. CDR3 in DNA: TGTGCCAGCAGTTCCCCGGGACGCGAGGAATATGGCTACACCTTC. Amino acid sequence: CASSSPGREEYGYTF.

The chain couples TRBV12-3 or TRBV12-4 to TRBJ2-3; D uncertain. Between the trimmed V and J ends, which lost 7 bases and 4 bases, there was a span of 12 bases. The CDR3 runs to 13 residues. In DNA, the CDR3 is TGTGCCAGCACCACACTTTCACCAGATACGCAGTATTTT. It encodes CASTTLSPDTQYF.

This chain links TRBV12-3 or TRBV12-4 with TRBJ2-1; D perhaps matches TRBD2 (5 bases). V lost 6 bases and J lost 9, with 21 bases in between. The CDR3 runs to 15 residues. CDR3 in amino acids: CASRLLVGVGIEQFF. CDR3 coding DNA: TGTGCCAGCAGGTTACTAGTGGGAGTAGGTATTGAGCAGTTCTTC.

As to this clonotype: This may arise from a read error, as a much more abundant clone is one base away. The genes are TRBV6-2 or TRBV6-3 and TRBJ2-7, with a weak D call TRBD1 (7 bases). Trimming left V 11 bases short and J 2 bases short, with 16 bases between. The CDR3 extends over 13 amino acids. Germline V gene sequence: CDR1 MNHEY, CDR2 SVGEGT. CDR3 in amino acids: CACRRDSAYEQYF. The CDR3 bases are TGTGCCTGTCGGAGGGACAGCGCCTACGAGCAGTACTTC.

CDR3 sequence (DNA): TGTGCCAGCAGCCCCACAGTACAGGACGAGCAGTACTTC. Translation gives CASSPTVQDEQYF. The chain employs TRBV7-9 and TRBJ2-7; D might be TRBD1 (5 bases). In germline, CDR1 is SEHNR, CDR2 FQNEAQ (reference sequence). The CDR3 sequence is 13 residues long. V was pared by 5 bases and J by 5 bases, with 13 bases between.

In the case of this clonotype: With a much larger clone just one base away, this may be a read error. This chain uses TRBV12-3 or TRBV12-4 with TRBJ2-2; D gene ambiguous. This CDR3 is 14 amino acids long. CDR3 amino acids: CASSLGENTRELFF. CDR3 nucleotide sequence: TGTGCCAGCAGTTTAGGCGAAAACACCAGGGAGCTGTTTTTT.

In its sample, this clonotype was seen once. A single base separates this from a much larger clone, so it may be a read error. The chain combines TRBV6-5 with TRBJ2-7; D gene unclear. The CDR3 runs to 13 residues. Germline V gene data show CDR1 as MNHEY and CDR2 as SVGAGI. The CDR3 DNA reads TGTGTCAGCAGCCCCGAAGGGATCGACGAGCAGTACTTC. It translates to CVSSPEGIDEQYF.

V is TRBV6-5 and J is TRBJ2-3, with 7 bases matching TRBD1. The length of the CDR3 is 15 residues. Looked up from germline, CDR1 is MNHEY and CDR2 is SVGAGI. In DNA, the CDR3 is TGTGACAGTAGTTATTTGGGACAGAGCACAGATACGCAGTATTTT. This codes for CDSSYLGQSTDTQYF.

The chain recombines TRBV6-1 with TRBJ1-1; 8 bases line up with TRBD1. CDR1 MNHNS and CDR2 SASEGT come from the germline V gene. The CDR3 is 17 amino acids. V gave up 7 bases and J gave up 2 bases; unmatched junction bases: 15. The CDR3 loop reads CASNGTGVLGRNTEAFF. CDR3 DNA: TGTGCCAGCAACGGGACAGGTGTCCTGGGCCGAAACACTGAAGCTTTCTTT.

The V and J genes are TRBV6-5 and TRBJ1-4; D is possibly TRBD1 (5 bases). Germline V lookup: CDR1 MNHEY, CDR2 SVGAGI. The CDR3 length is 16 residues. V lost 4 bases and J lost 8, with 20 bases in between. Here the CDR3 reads CASSSPWGTGREKLFF. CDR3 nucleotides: TGTGCCAGCAGTTCCCCGTGGGGGACGGGGAGAGAAAAACTGTTTTTT.

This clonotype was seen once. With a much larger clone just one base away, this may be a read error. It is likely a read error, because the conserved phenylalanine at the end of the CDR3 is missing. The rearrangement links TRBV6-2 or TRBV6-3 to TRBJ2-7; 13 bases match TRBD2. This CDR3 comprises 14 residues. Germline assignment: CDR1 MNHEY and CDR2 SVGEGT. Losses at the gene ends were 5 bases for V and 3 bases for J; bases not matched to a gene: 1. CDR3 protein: CASSTSGRGYEQYY. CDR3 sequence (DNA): TGTGCCAGCAGTACTAGCGGGAGGGGCTACGAGCAGTACTAC.

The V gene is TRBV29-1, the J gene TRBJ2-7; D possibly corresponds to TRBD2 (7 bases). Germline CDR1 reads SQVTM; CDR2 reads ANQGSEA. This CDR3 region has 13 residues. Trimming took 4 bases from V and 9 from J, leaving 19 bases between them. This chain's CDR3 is CSVAVGGRVRQYF. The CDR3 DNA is TGCAGCGTTGCCGTCGGGGGGCGGGTCAGGCAGTACTTC.

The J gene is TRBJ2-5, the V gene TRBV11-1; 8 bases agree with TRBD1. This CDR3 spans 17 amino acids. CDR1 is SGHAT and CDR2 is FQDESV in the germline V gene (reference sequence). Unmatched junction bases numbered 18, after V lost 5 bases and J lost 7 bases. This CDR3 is CASSPLRLSGGLGTQYF. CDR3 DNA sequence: TGTGCCAGCAGCCCGTTACGGTTGTCAGGGGGCCTTGGGACCCAGTACTTC.

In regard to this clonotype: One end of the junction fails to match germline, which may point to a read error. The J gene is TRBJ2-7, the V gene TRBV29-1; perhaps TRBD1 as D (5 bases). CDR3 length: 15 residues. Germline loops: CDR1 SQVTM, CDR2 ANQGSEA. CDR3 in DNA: TGCATCGTTGAAGGGGCGGTGGCGGACCGTTGGGAGCAGTACTTC. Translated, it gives CIVEGAVADRWEQYF.

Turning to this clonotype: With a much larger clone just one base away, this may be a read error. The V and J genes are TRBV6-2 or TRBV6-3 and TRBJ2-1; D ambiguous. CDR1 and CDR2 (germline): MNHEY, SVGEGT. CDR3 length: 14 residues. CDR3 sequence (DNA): TGTGCCAGCAGTCCCATGAGCTCCTACAATGGGCAGTTCTTC. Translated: CASSPMSSYNGQFF.